The present T cell receptor (beta chain) was sequenced within a study of T cells in Graves' hyperthyroidism and ophthalmopathy. In germline, CDR1 is MNHEY, CDR2 SMNVEV (reference sequence). With 2 bases clipped from V and 3 bases from J, the junction kept 5 bases outside the gene matches. The CDR3 is made up of 15 amino acids. Amplification targeted TCR beta CDR3 regions from RNA transcripts. The HTBI set primed first-round TCR CDR3 RT-PCR. TCRdb re-called the multiplex PCR reads through MiXCR, storing one row per CDR3 protein. The sample consists of hundreds of thousands of distinct CDR3 sequences, roughly 18% of them appearing once. This clonotype occurred many times.

The specimen was blood. The rearrangement uses TRBV27 and TRBJ2-7; TRBD2 aligns across 9 bases. The TCR was taken from a woman under 30 with Graves' ophthalmopathy. The CDR3 is CASSLGGSGGYEQYF. The CDR3 region has the DNA TGTGCCAGCAGTTTAGGGGGTAGCGGGGGCTACGAGCAGTACTTC.